The source of this T cell receptor beta chain is a study of identifying expanded T cells in peripheral blood. Some clones are missing from TCRdb's copy, which holds only in-frame ones; the method was immunoSEQ multiplex PCR. The sample contains 80,000 or so clones, approximately 84% of which appear only once. Study-wide findings and caveats: Over approximately two and four weeks, about 15 and 19 clones changed, versus approximately 1.1 between replicates. Across healthy donors, higher total template counts meant significantly greater approximately 2-week count variance.

Details on this clone: Antigen unknown.

Healthy donors had no documented immune events, such as infections, while sampled. J lost 11 bases, V lost 4 bases, and 8 bases had no gene match. In germline, CDR1 is MNHEY, CDR2 SVGAGI. This CDR3 spans 13 amino acids. What was sequenced was blood. The sequence was obtained from a person aged 18-70 years in good health. The chain is built from TRBV6-5 and TRBJ1-1, with 9 bases that match TRBD1. The CDR3 reads CASSSDRGRYAFF. The CDR3 nucleotides are TGTGCCAGCAGTTCAGACAGGGGGAGGTACGCTTTCTTT.